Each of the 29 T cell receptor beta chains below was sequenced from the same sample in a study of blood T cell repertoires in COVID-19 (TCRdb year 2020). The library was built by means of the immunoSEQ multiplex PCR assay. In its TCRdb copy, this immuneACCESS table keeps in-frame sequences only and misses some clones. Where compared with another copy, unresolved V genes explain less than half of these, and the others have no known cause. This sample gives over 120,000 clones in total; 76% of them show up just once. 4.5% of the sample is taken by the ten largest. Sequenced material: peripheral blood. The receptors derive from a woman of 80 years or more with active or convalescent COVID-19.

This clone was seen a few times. The CDR3 reads CATSYGSGGTDTQYF. The CDR3 nucleotides read TGTGCCACCAGCTACGGGAGCGGGGGCACAGATACGCAGTATTTT. This chain joins TRBV24-1 and TRBJ2-3; 7 bases match TRBD2. CDR1 is KGHDR and CDR2 is SFDVKD in the germline V gene. This CDR3 is built from 15 residues. Unmatched junction bases numbered 7, after V lost 7 bases and J lost 1 base.

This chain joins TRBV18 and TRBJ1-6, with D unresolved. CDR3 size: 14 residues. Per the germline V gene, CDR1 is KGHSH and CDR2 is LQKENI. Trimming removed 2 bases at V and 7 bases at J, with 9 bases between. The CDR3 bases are TGTGCCAGCTCACCAGTGGCAGAAAATTCACCCCTCCACTTT. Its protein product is CASSPVAENSPLHF.

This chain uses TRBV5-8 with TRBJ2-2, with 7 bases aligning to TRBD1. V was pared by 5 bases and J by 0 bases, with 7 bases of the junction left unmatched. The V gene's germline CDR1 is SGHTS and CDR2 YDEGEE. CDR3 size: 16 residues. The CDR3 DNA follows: TGTGCCAGCAGTCGAGGTACAGGGGCGAACACCGGGGAGCTGTTTTTT. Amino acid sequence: CASSRGTGANTGELFF.

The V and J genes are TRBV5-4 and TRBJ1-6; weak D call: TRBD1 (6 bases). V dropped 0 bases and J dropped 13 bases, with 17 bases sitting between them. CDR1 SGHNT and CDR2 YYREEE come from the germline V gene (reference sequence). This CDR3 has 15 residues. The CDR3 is CASSLGSPGGGPLHF. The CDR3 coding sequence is TGTGCCAGCAGCTTGGGATCCCCGGGAGGGGGGCCCCTCCACTTT.

CDR3 sequence (DNA): TGTGCCAGCCGGGAGGGCGCGGCTGGCTACACCTTC. It codes for CASREGAAGYTF. The chain employs TRBV6-5 and TRBJ1-2; unclear D gene. Trimming took off 8 bases at V and 7 bases at J, with 14 bases between the two ends. The CDR3 loop spans 12 amino acids. CDR1 and CDR2 from the germline V gene are MNHEY and SVGAGI.

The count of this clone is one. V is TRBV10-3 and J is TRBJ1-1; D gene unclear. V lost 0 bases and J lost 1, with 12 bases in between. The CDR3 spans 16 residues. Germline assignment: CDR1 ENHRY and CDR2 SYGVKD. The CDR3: CAISESLGKSNTEAFF. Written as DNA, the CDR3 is TGTGCCATCAGTGAGTCGTTGGGCAAATCGAACACTGAAGCTTTCTTT.

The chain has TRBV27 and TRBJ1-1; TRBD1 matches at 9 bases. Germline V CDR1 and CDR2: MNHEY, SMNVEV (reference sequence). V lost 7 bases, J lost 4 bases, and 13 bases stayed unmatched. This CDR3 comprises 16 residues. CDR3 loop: CASTLGQGGMGTEAFF. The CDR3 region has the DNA TGTGCCAGCACATTGGGACAGGGAGGAATGGGCACTGAAGCTTTCTTT.

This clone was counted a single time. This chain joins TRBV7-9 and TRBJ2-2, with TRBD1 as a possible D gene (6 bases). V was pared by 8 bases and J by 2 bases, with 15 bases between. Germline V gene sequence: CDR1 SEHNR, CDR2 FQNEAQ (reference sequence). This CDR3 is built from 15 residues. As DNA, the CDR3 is TGTGCCAGCTCTTTCTGGGGACACAACACCGGGGAGCTGTTTTTT. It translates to CASSFWGHNTGELFF.

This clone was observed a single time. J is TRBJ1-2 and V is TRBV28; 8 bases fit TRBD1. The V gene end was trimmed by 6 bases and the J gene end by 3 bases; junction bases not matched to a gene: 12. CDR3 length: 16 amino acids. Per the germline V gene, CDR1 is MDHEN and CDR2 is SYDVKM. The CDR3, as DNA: TGTGCCAGCAGGCCGGGACAGGTCGGTGGGTACTATGGCTACACCTTC. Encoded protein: CASRPGQVGGYYGYTF.

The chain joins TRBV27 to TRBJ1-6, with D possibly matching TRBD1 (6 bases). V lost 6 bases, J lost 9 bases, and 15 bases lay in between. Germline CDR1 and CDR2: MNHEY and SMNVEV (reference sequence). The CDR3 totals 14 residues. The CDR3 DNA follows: TGTGCCAGCAGAGACCGGACAGTTCGTTCACCCCTCCACTTT. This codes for CASRDRTVRSPLHF.

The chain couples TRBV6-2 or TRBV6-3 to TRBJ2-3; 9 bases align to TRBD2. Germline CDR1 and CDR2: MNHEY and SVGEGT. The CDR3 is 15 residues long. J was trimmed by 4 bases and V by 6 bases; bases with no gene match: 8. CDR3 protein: CASSPERGVADTQYF. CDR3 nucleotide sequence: TGTGCCAGCAGCCCGGAGCGGGGGGTTGCAGATACGCAGTATTTT.

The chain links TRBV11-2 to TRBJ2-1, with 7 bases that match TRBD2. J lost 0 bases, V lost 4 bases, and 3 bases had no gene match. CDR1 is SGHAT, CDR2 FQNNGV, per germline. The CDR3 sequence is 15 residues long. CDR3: CASSSIAGSYNEQFF. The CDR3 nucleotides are TGTGCCAGCAGCTCAATAGCGGGCTCCTACAATGAGCAGTTCTTC.

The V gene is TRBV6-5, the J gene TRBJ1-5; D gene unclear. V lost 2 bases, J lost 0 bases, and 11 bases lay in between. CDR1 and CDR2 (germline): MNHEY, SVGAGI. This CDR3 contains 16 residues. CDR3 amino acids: CASSYRREHSNQPQHF. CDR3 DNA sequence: TGTGCCAGCAGTTACAGACGGGAACATAGCAATCAGCCCCAGCATTTT.

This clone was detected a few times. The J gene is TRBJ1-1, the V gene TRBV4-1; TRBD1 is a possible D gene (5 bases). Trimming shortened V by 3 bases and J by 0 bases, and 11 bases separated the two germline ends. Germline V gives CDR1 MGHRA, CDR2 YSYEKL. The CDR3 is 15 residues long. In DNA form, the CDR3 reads TGCGCCAGCAGCCACAGCAGGGCGATGAACACTGAAGCTTTCTTT. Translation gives CASSHSRAMNTEAFF.

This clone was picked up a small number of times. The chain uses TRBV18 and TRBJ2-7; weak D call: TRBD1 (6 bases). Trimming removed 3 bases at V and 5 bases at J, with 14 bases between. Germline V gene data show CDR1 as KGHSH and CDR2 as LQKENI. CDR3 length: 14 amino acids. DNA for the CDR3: TGTGCCAGCTCACCCGGACAGAGGGCCCACGAGCAGTACTTC. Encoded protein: CASSPGQRAHEQYF.

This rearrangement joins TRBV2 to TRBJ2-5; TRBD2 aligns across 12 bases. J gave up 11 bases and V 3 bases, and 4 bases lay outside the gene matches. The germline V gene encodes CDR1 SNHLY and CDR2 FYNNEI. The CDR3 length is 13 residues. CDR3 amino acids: CASSDWLAGGQYF. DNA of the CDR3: TGTGCCAGCAGTGATTGGCTAGCGGGGGGGCAGTACTTC.

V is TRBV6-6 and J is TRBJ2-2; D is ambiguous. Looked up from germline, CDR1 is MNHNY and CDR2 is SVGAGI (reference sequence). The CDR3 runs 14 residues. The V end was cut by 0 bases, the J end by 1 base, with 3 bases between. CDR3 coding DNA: TGTGCCAGCAGTTACTCCCAGAACACCGGGGAGCTGTTTTTT. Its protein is CASSYSQNTGELFF.

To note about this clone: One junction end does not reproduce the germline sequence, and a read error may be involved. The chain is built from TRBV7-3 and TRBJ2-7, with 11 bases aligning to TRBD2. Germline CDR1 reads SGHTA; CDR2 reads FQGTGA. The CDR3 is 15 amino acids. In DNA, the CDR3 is TGTGCCAGCAGCATAACCGGTAGCGGGGGGGACGAGCAGTACTTC. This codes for CASSITGSGGDEQYF.

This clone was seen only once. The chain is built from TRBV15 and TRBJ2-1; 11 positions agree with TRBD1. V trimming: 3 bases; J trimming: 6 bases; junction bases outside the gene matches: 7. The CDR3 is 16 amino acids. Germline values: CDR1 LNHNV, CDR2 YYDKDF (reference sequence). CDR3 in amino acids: CATSRETGTGGNEQFF. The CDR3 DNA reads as TGTGCCACCAGCAGGGAGACCGGGACAGGGGGCAATGAGCAGTTCTTC.

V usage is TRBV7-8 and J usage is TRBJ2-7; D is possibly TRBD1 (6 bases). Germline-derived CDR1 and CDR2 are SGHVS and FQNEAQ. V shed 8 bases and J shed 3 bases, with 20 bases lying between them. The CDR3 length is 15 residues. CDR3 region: CASAINPGHLYEQYF. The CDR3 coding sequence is TGTGCCAGCGCAATAAATCCGGGACATCTCTACGAGCAGTACTTC.

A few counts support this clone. CDR3 sequence: CASSLSGPGTDTQYF. In nucleotides, the CDR3 is TGTGCCAGCAGCTTATCCGGCCCGGGGACAGATACGCAGTATTTT. The gene calls are TRBV7-9 and TRBJ2-3; D perhaps matches TRBD2 (5 bases). The germline V gene has CDR1 SEHNR and CDR2 FQNEAQ (reference sequence). Trimming left V 2 bases short and J 3 bases short, with 12 bases between. CDR3 length: 15 residues.

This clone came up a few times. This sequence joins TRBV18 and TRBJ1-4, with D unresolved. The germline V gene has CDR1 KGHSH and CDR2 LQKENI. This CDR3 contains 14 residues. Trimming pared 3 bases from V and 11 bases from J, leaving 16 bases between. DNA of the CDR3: TGTGCCAGCTCACCCGTTCGGGGATCGGGGAAACTGTTTTTT. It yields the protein CASSPVRGSGKLFF.

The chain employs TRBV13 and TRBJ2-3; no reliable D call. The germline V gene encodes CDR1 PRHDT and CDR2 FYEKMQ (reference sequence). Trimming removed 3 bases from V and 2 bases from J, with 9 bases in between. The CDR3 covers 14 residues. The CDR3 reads CASSLGRNTDTQYF. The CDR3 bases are TGTGCCAGCAGCTTGGGCAGGAACACAGATACGCAGTATTTT.

CDR3 amino acids: CASRSSISSGNTIYF. CDR3 coding DNA: TGCGCCAGCAGGAGCTCAATTTCTTCTGGAAACACCATATATTTT. This chain uses TRBV5-1 with TRBJ1-3; no reliable D call. Deletions cut 5 bases from V and 1 base from J, with 13 bases between. This CDR3 contains 15 residues. The germline V gene has CDR1 SGHRS and CDR2 YFSETQ.

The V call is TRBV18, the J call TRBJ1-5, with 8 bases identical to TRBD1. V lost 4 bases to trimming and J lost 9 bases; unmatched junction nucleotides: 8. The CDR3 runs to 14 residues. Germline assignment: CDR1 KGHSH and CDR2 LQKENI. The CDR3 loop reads CASSRQGASGPQHF. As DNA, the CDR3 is TGTGCCAGCTCACGTCAGGGGGCGAGTGGGCCCCAGCATTTT.

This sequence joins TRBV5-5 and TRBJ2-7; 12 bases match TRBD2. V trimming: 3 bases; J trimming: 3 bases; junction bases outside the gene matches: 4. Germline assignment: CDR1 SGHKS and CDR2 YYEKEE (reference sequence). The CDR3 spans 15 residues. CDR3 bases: TGTGCCAGCAGCTCATCGACTAGCGGGGGCTACGAGCAGTACTTC. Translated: CASSSSTSGGYEQYF.

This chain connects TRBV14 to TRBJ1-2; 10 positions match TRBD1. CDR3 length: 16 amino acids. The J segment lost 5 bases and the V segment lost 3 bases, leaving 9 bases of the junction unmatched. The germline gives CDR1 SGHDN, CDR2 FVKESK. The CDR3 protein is CASSQTLGQGPYGYTF. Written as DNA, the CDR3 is TGTGCCAGCAGCCAGACTTTGGGACAGGGGCCTTATGGCTACACCTTC.

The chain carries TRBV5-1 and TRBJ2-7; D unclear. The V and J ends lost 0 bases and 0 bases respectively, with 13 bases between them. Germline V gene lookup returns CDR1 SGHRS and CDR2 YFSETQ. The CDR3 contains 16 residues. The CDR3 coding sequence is TGCGCCAGCAGCTTGGGTTCGTTATTGAGCTCCTACGAGCAGTACTTC. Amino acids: CASSLGSLLSSYEQYF.

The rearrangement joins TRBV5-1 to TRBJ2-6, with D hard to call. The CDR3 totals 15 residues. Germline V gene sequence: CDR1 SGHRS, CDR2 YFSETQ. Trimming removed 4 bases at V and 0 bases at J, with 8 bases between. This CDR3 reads CASSPNFSGANVLTF. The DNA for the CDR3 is TGCGCCAGCAGCCCCAACTTCTCTGGGGCCAACGTCCTGACTTTC.